This TCR beta chain was obtained from a study of response to subunit inactivated influenza vaccine. Whole-study findings and limits: There was a suggestion from the authors that each seasonal influenza vaccination recruits few new T cells.

Notes on this clonotype: Its antigen is as yet unknown.

TCRdb reprocessed the RT-PCR reads via MiXCR and lists one record per CDR3 protein. The sample consists of about 480,000 distinct CDR3 sequences, over 10% of them appearing once. This material consisted of PBMCs from blood, taken 40 to 50 days after vaccination. This sequence originates from a man aged 45 to 65 who received an inactivated influenza vaccine.

The CDR3, as DNA: TGTGCCAGCAGCTTTCCCGGGACTATCCTAAGCTCCTACAATGAGCAGTTCTTC. As protein: CASSFPGTILSSYNEQFF. The rearrangement links TRBV3-1 to TRBJ2-1, with TRBD2 matching over 7 bases. The junction had 13 bases not matched to a gene; V was cut back by 5 bases and J by 0 bases. Germline assignment: CDR1 LGHDT and CDR2 YNNKEL (reference sequence). This CDR3 is built from 18 residues.